Shown below are 24 T cell receptor beta chains from a single sample sequenced in a study of T cells in Graves' hyperthyroidism and ophthalmopathy (dated by TCRdb to between 2018 and 2021). The library was obtained by multiplex PCR. The instrument was an Illumina HiSeq 2000. Amplification of TCR beta CDR3 regions was carried out from RNA transcripts. A first-round RT-PCR of the TCR CDR3 used the HTBI primer set with the Qiagen OneStep RT-PCR kit. In-frame beta chains were kept once TCRdb had trimmed the public reads at Q25 with fastp and called clones with MiXCR. All rows with the same CDR3 protein become a single entry with the most common DNA and genes. The sample profile shows about 640,000 distinct CDR3 sequences; roughly 20% of them were found once. The ten largest clones add up to 34% of the sample. Sequenced sample: blood. These receptors all stem from a man aged 25 to 45 with Graves' ophthalmopathy.

This clonotype was seen at least ten times. The genes are TRBV10-3 and TRBJ1-5, with D tentatively TRBD1 (5 bases). Germline V gives CDR1 ENHRY, CDR2 SYGVKD. The V gene lost 3 bases and the J gene lost 1 base, with 10 bases spanning the gap. The CDR3 runs 15 residues. Written as DNA, the CDR3 is TGTGCCATCAGTGACCGGGACGGAAGCAATCAGCCCCAGCATTTT. Translation gives CAISDRDGSNQPQHF.

V gene TRBV14 combines with J gene TRBJ1-1, with D unclear. Germline-derived CDR1 and CDR2 are SGHDN and FVKESK. The CDR3 has 15 residues. Deletions cut 0 bases from V and 2 bases from J, with 10 bases between. The CDR3 DNA is TGTGCCAGCAGCCAAGATCGGACGGGAAACACTGAAGCTTTCTTT. The encoded protein is CASSQDRTGNTEAFF.

This sequence joins TRBV27 and TRBJ1-6; possible D gene TRBD1, 6 bases. V lost 10 bases and J 11 bases, leaving 21 bases between the germline ends. CDR1 is MNHEY and CDR2 is SMNVEV in the germline V gene (reference sequence). There are 14 residues in the CDR3. Here the CDR3 DNA reads TGTGCCATCCCCCACAGGGAACTAACACCACCCCTCCACTTT. Residues: CAIPHRELTPPLHF.

V usage is TRBV2 and J usage is TRBJ2-2; 8 bases are a match to TRBD1. Germline V gene data show CDR1 as SNHLY and CDR2 as FYNNEI. CDR3 length: 15 amino acids. V lost 6 bases to trimming and J lost 6 bases; unmatched junction nucleotides: 9. CDR3 nucleotides: TGTGCCAGCAGACTCGGACAGGGCTCTGCCGGGGAGCTGTTTTTT. It codes for CASRLGQGSAGELFF.

This clonotype was found a few times. This chain links TRBV20-1 with TRBJ2-1; 7 positions match TRBD1. This CDR3 spans 12 amino acids. Germline lookup yields CDR1 DFQATT and CDR2 SNEGSKA (reference sequence). The V gene end was trimmed by 3 bases and the J gene end by 8 bases; junction bases not matched to a gene: 4. CDR3 DNA: TGCAGTGCTAGCCCAGGGGGATATGAGCAGTTCTTC. Translating gives CSASPGGYEQFF.

The genes are TRBV4-3 and TRBJ2-6; 12 bases map to TRBD2. Germline V gene sequence: CDR1 LGHNA, CDR2 YSLEER. Trimming at V came to 1 base and at J to 5 bases, leaving 9 bases not matched to a gene. This CDR3 is built from 19 residues. CDR3 in DNA: TGCGCCAGCAGCCAAGTTAAGACTAGCGGGAGTGGTAGGGCCAACGTCCTGACTTTC. It codes for CASSQVKTSGSGRANVLTF.

The chain combines TRBV4-1 with TRBJ2-2; D remains unclear. Trimming pared 3 bases from V and 4 bases from J, leaving 12 bases between. The CDR3 covers 15 residues. From germline, CDR1 is MGHRA and CDR2 YSYEKL. The CDR3, as DNA: TGCGCCAGCAGCCATCCCACCTCGGTCACCGGGGAGCTGTTTTTT. Residues: CASSHPTSVTGELFF.

This chain uses TRBV11-2 with TRBJ2-5, with 12 bases lining up with TRBD2. Per germline, CDR1 SGHAT and CDR2 FQNNGV. With 8 bases clipped from V and 3 bases from J, the junction kept 7 bases outside the gene matches. This CDR3 comprises 15 residues. DNA of the CDR3: TGTGCCAGCGCTGGACTAGCGGGGATAAAAGAGACCCAGTACTTC. Translated: CASAGLAGIKETQYF.

As for this clonotype: A read error may be the cause here, since a much bigger clone is one base away. The chain links TRBV11-2 to TRBJ2-7, with 7 bases matching TRBD2. The CDR3 totals 18 residues. In germline, CDR1 is SGHAT, CDR2 FQNNGV. Here the CDR3 DNA reads TGTTCCAGCAGCTGGCCGGAAGGGAGTGAGAAGCGGGACTACGAGCAGTACTTC. Translation gives CSSSWPEGSEKRDYEQYF.

In its sample, this clonotype was seen a few times. The chain couples TRBV25-1 to TRBJ2-7; 14 positions match TRBD2. The CDR3 totals 17 residues. J lost 1 base, V lost 4 bases, and 6 bases had no gene match. Germline CDR1 reads MGHDK; CDR2 reads SYGVNS. The CDR3 DNA sequence: TGTGCCAGCAGTGCGACTAGCGGGAGGGAGAGATCCTACGAGCAGTACTTC. This gives the protein CASSATSGRERSYEQYF.

V and J are TRBV27 and TRBJ1-5, with D unclear. CDR3 length equals 12 residues. Trimming pared 9 bases from V and 7 bases from J, leaving 13 bases between. Germline V CDR1 and CDR2: MNHEY, SMNVEV (reference sequence). CDR3 in DNA: TGTGCCAGTTCCAGGTTAGGACAGCCCCAGCATTTT. Protein sequence: CASSRLGQPQHF.

V gene TRBV28 combines with J gene TRBJ1-2, with D possibly TRBD1 on 5 matching bases. V lost 1 base and J lost 5, with 20 bases in between. Germline CDR1 is MDHEN and CDR2 is SYDVKM. The CDR3 totals 17 residues. CDR3 residues: CASSLLPRGGGLYGYTF. DNA for the CDR3: TGTGCCAGCAGTTTATTACCCCGGGGGGGTGGATTATATGGCTACACCTTC.

The V gene is TRBV27, the J gene TRBJ2-1, with 7 nucleotides matching TRBD2. Germline V gives CDR1 MNHEY, CDR2 SMNVEV (reference sequence). Trimming took 5 bases from V and 4 from J; bases not matched to a gene: 11. This CDR3 is built from 16 residues. The CDR3 region has the DNA TGTGCCAGCAGTCTATGGGGGGGGGATACTTACAATGAGCAGTTCTTC. Its translation is CASSLWGGDTYNEQFF.

This clonotype turned up a few times. The chain recombines TRBV5-1 with TRBJ2-1, with D possibly being TRBD2 (5 bases). CDR1 SGHRS and CDR2 YFSETQ come from the germline V gene. This CDR3 is 11 amino acids long. V lost 5 bases to trimming and J lost 10 bases, with 10 bases between them. The CDR3 loop is CASSRTGEQFF. Here the CDR3 DNA reads TGCGCCAGCAGTAGGACGGGGGAGCAGTTCTTC.

The V and J genes are TRBV7-9 and TRBJ1-4; perhaps TRBD1 as D (5 bases). CDR3 length: 15 amino acids. Per the germline V gene, CDR1 is SEHNR and CDR2 is FQNEAQ (reference sequence). The ends were cut back, 5 bases at V and 7 bases at J, with 17 bases in the middle. The CDR3 is CASSPPRGIGEKLFF. CDR3 in DNA: TGTGCCAGCAGCCCTCCTCGGGGGATCGGTGAAAAACTGTTTTTT.

The table lists this clonotype with a count of one. This may be a read error, as it is one base from a much larger clone. It is likely a read error, because the conserved phenylalanine at the end of the CDR3 is missing. The rearrangement links TRBV20-1 to TRBJ2-5; 8 nucleotides align to TRBD1. This CDR3 has 16 residues. J gave up 5 bases and V 0 bases, and 11 bases lay outside the gene matches. Per the germline V gene, CDR1 is DFQATT and CDR2 is SNEGSKA (reference sequence). The CDR3 protein is CSARDTKAQGAETQYL. The CDR3 DNA sequence: TGCAGTGCTAGAGACACAAAAGCCCAGGGGGCGGAGACCCAGTACCTC.

This clonotype showed up just a few times. The genes are TRBV10-3 and TRBJ1-5, with D possibly TRBD1 on 5 matching bases. V was shortened by 3 bases and J by 1 base, with 7 bases between the two germline ends. Germline V gives CDR1 ENHRY, CDR2 SYGVKD. The CDR3 extends over 14 amino acids. Here the CDR3 reads CAISDRDSNQPQHF. The CDR3 DNA follows: TGTGCCATCAGTGATCGGGACAGCAATCAGCCCCAGCATTTT.

The V call is TRBV29-1, the J call TRBJ2-3; D is possibly TRBD1 or TRBD2 (5 bases each). V lost 5 bases to trimming and J lost 7 bases, with 22 bases between them. This CDR3 has 15 amino acids. The V gene's germline CDR1 is SQVTM and CDR2 ANQGSEA. The CDR3 loop is CSVPSRDLQGNTQYF. The CDR3 bases are TGCAGCGTTCCTAGCCGGGACCTCCAGGGTAATACGCAGTATTTT.

The chain employs TRBV5-6 and TRBJ1-1, with TRBD1 as a possible D gene (6 bases). The germline V gene has CDR1 SGHDT and CDR2 YYEEEE. Between the trimmed V and J ends, which lost 0 bases and 0 bases, there was a span of 9 bases. The CDR3 length is 15 residues. CDR3 DNA: TGTGCCAGCAGCTTGGGCGGACAGATGAACACTGAAGCTTTCTTT. It encodes CASSLGGQMNTEAFF.

This chain links TRBV28 with TRBJ1-2, with TRBD1 matching 12 bases. There are 16 residues in the CDR3. V was pared by 5 bases and J by 5 bases, with 9 bases of the junction left unmatched. Germline CDR1 MDHEN, CDR2 SYDVKM. CDR3 DNA: TGTGCCAGCAGTCCGGGGGGACAGGGGGCGGGTTATGGCTACACCTTC. This codes for CASSPGGQGAGYGYTF.

This clonotype was seen only a few times. The CDR3 here is CASSAGLAGTETQYF. The CDR3 DNA sequence: TGTGCCAGCAGTGCAGGACTAGCGGGAACAGAGACCCAGTACTTC. The V gene is TRBV6-2 or TRBV6-3, the J gene TRBJ2-5; 12 bases map to TRBD2. Germline V gene lookup returns CDR1 MNHEY and CDR2 SVGEGT. V dropped 5 bases and J dropped 4; count of bases not matched to a gene: 5. The CDR3 extends over 15 amino acids.

The V and J genes are TRBV27 and TRBJ1-5; possible D gene TRBD1, 6 bases. Germline CDR1 MNHEY, CDR2 SMNVEV (reference sequence). V lost 0 bases to trimming and J lost 5 bases, with 11 bases between them. This CDR3 region has 15 residues. The chain's CDR3 is CASSLSGGPHQPQHF. CDR3 in DNA: TGTGCCAGCAGTTTATCGGGGGGGCCGCATCAGCCCCAGCATTTT.

This clonotype has more than one count but fewer than ten. The rearrangement joins TRBV5-5 to TRBJ2-7, with D hard to call. This CDR3 has 15 amino acids. The ends were cut back, 1 base at V and 3 bases at J, with 14 bases in the middle. The germline V gene has CDR1 SGHKS and CDR2 YYEKEE (reference sequence). CDR3 in DNA: TGTGCCAGCAGCTTGACGGTTAGCAGCAACTACGAGCAGTACTTC. Translating gives CASSLTVSSNYEQYF.

This clonotype has a count of ten or more. The CDR3 DNA is TGTGCCAGCAGACCAGGGACAGGGGGCGGGAATGAGCAGTTCTTC. Encoded protein: CASRPGTGGGNEQFF. The chain is built from TRBV28 and TRBJ2-1; 12 bases map to TRBD1. This CDR3 comprises 15 residues. V was pared by 6 bases and J by 7 bases, with 7 bases of the junction left unmatched. In germline, CDR1 is MDHEN, CDR2 SYDVKM.